This is a list of T cell receptor beta chains from one sample in a study of cytomegalovirus exposure and HLA in healthy donors. Generated by immunoSEQ multiplex PCR, the TCRdb table keeps only in-frame clones and is missing some. The sample holds about 160,000 clones, around 81% seen once. Sequencing used PBMCs. Every receptor here comes from a man aged 30 to 39 in good health and CMV-seropositive. Each CDR3 is given with its conserved first and last residue. The order of the fields is J gene, V gene, D gene, clone size, CDR3 protein, CDR3 DNA. The D gene is left open where the match is weak. Clone size, where shown, is once, few, many, or a class for clones that have expanded.

J: TRBJ1-5
V: TRBV7-2
D: -
size: few
CDR3: CASSFYNQPQHF
DNA: TGTGCCAGCAGCTTTTACAATCAGCCCCAGCATTTT

J: TRBJ2-2
V: TRBV4-1
D: -
size: -
CDR3: CASSQPAGELFF
DNA: TGCGCCAGCAGCCAACCCGCCGGGGAGCTGTTTTTT

J: TRBJ1-4
V: TRBV10-3
D: -
size: -
CDR3: CATGGQSEKLFF
DNA: TGTGCCACCGGAGGACAGTCTGAAAAACTGTTTTTT

J: TRBJ1-1
V: TRBV15
D: -
size: many
CDR3: CATSPTRGTEAFF
DNA: TGTGCCACCAGCCCGACAAGGGGGACTGAAGCTTTCTTT

J: TRBJ2-3
V: TRBV5-4
D: TRBD2
size: -
CDR3: CASSSPGLSLDTQYF
DNA: TGTGCCAGCAGCTCCCCGGGACTAAGCCTGGATACGCAGTATTTT

J: TRBJ2-1
V: TRBV4-3
D: TRBD2
size: -
CDR3: CASSQGYVAGYNEQFF
DNA: TGCGCCAGCAGCCAGGGGTACGTAGCGGGGTACAATGAGCAGTTCTTC

J: TRBJ2-5
V: TRBV4-2
D: -
size: -
CDR3: CASSQDAGETQYF
DNA: TGTGCCAGCAGCCAAGACGCAGGGGAGACCCAGTACTTC

J: TRBJ2-1
V: TRBV7-9
D: TRBD1
size: -
CDR3: CASSPRQGSIHEQFF
DNA: TGTGCCAGCAGCCCCCGACAGGGCTCGATCCATGAGCAGTTCTTC

J: TRBJ1-4
V: TRBV11-2
D: -
size: -
CDR3: CASSPRGTRTTNEKLFF
DNA: TGTGCCAGCAGCCCTCGAGGGACAAGAACAACTAATGAAAAACTGTTTTTT

J: TRBJ1-5
V: TRBV7-3
D: TRBD1
size: -
CDR3: CASSSDRDQPQHF
DNA: TGTGCCAGCAGCTCTGACAGGGATCAGCCCCAGCATTTT

J: TRBJ1-5
V: TRBV27
D: -
size: -
CDR3: CASSLEGRYNQPQHF
DNA: TGTGCCAGCAGTTTGGAGGGCAGATACAATCAGCCCCAGCATTTT

J: TRBJ1-1
V: TRBV30
D: -
size: -
CDR3: CAWSSRTYTEAFF
DNA: TGTGCCTGGAGCTCTCGTACTTACACTGAAGCTTTCTTT

J: TRBJ2-2
V: TRBV29-1
D: -
size: once
CDR3: CSVLKAVGHLNTGELFF
DNA: TGCAGCGTTTTAAAAGCCGTGGGACACCTTAACACCGGGGAGCTGTTTTTT

J: TRBJ1-2
V: TRBV4-1
D: -
size: -
CDR3: CASSQVGSLYYGYTF
DNA: TGCGCCAGCAGCCAAGTCGGGAGTCTATACTATGGCTACACCTTC

J: TRBJ1-5
V: TRBV5-5
D: TRBD1
size: -
CDR3: CASRPDRGNQPQHF
DNA: TGTGCCAGCAGACCGGACAGGGGTAATCAGCCCCAGCATTTT

J: TRBJ2-7
V: TRBV5-1
D: -
size: -
CDR3: CASSSRGTEAGEQYF
DNA: TGCGCCAGCAGCTCACGCGGGACAGAGGCCGGCGAGCAGTACTTC

J: TRBJ2-7
V: TRBV27
D: -
size: -
CDR3: CASSLSAVQNYEQYF
DNA: TGTGCCAGCAGTTTATCCGCGGTTCAGAACTACGAGCAGTACTTC

J: TRBJ2-4
V: TRBV23-1
D: -
size: -
CDR3: CASPGWEVRAKNIQYF
DNA: TGCGCCAGCCCTGGGTGGGAGGTTAGGGCCAAAAACATTCAGTACTTC

J: TRBJ1-1
V: TRBV2
D: -
size: -
CDR3: CASSARTVTMNTEAFF
DNA: TGTGCCAGCAGTGCCCGGACAGTTACCATGAACACTGAAGCTTTCTTT

J: TRBJ2-7
V: TRBV5-1
D: -
size: -
CDR3: CASRQGSSYEQYF
DNA: TGCGCCAGCCGCCAAGGGAGCTCCTACGAGCAGTACTTC